Below are 15 T cell receptor beta chains sequenced from a single sample in a study of blood T cell repertoires in COVID-19. Sequencing was performed with immunoSEQ multiplex PCR; in TCRdb, only in-frame clones are kept and a portion is missing. The sample includes more than 200,000 clones, around four fifths of them seen just once. The sample consisted of peripheral blood. The receptors stem from a woman aged 70-85 years with active or convalescent COVID-19.

The V call is TRBV27, the J call TRBJ2-1; TRBD2 matches at 8 bases. V was pared by 5 bases and J by 0 bases, with 3 bases of the junction left unmatched. The CDR3 runs 15 residues. The germline gives CDR1 MNHEY, CDR2 SMNVEV (reference sequence). The CDR3 protein is CASSLTSGSYNEQFF. Written as DNA, the CDR3 is TGTGCCAGCAGTCTCACTAGCGGCTCCTACAATGAGCAGTTCTTC.

This clone was seen only a few times. The rearrangement joins TRBV12-3 or TRBV12-4 to TRBJ1-5; a weak D match, TRBD1 (6 bases). The CDR3 length is 13 residues. Deletions cut 8 bases from V and 7 bases from J, with 15 bases between. CDR3 protein: CASSVAGVQPQHF. CDR3 in DNA: TGTGCCAGCTCAGTGGCAGGGGTCCAGCCCCAGCATTTT.

V usage is TRBV19 and J usage is TRBJ2-7, with 13 nucleotides matching TRBD2. CDR3 size: 13 residues. The germline V gene has CDR1 LNHDA and CDR2 SQIVND (reference sequence). The trim removed 7 bases at V and 5 bases at J, leaving 2 bases unmatched. As DNA, the CDR3 is TGTGCCAGTAACGGACTAGCGGGAGACGAGCAGTACTTC. Translated, it gives CASNGLAGDEQYF.

The chain recombines TRBV5-1 with TRBJ1-4; 9 bases align to TRBD1. Germline V gives CDR1 SGHRS, CDR2 YFSETQ. CDR3 length: 14 residues. With 4 bases clipped from V and 10 bases from J, the junction kept 8 bases outside the gene matches. In DNA, the CDR3 is TGCGCCAGCAGCGACCGGGACAGGGACGGAAAACTGTTTTTT. Translating it yields CASSDRDRDGKLFF.

The V gene is TRBV10-3, the J gene TRBJ1-1; 9 bases match TRBD1. The CDR3 is made up of 14 amino acids. J gave up 1 base and V 10 bases, and 7 bases lay outside the gene matches. Germline values: CDR1 ENHRY, CDR2 SYGVKD. The CDR3 reads CATLPGQGNTEAFF. CDR3 coding DNA: TGTGCCACCCTACCGGGACAGGGGAACACTGAAGCTTTCTTT.

The chain employs TRBV28 and TRBJ2-7; weak D call: TRBD2 (5 bases). V lost 3 bases and J lost 7, with 13 bases in between. This CDR3 has 13 amino acids. CDR1 is MDHEN and CDR2 is SYDVKM in the germline V gene. CDR3 sequence reads: CASSLEVVGEQYF. CDR3 coding DNA: TGTGCCAGCAGTTTGGAGGTTGTGGGGGAGCAGTACTTC. The full variable domain, in which reference TRBV28 and TRBJ2-7 provide the parts outside the CDR3, is DVKVTQSSRYLVKRTGEKVFLECVQDMDHENMFWYRQDPGLGLRLIYFSYDVKMKEKGDIPEGYSVSREKKERFSLILESASTNQTSMYLCASSLEVVGEQYFGPGTRLTVT.

In this sample, this clone turned up a few times. DNA for the CDR3: TGCGCCAGCAGCCAATCCACAGGGGGCGGCCAGCCCCAGCATTTT. It encodes CASSQSTGGGQPQHF. The chain combines TRBV4-1 with TRBJ1-5; 9 bases align to TRBD1. V was pared by 2 bases and J by 7 bases, with 6 bases of the junction left unmatched. Germline CDR1 MGHRA, CDR2 YSYEKL. The CDR3 length is 15 residues.

The rearrangement links TRBV4-3 to TRBJ1-1, with D perhaps TRBD1 (6 bases). The germline V gene has CDR1 LGHNA and CDR2 YSLEER. Trimming pared 0 bases from V and 4 bases from J, leaving 9 bases between. This CDR3 spans 14 amino acids. CDR3 bases: TGCGCCAGCAGCCAAGATTTAGGGGGCACTGAAGCTTTCTTT. Protein sequence: CASSQDLGGTEAFF.

The genes are TRBV20-1 and TRBJ2-3, with a weak D call TRBD1 (5 bases). Germline CDR1 and CDR2: DFQATT and SNEGSKA (reference sequence). The V end lost 5 bases, the J end lost 3 bases, and 6 bases lay between the germline ends. This CDR3 has 11 residues. CDR3 nucleotide sequence: TGCAGTGCTCACAGGACAGATACGCAGTATTTT. This translates into CSAHRTDTQYF.

This rearrangement joins TRBV5-6 to TRBJ1-2; no firm D call. CDR3 length equals 14 residues. Germline loops: CDR1 SGHDT, CDR2 YYEEEE. V was cut by 4 bases and J by 8 bases, with 18 bases left in between. CDR3 residues: CASSPGPAAGGYTF. CDR3 nucleotide sequence: TGTGCCAGCAGCCCCGGCCCGGCTGCAGGCGGCTACACCTTC. Full variable domain (missing parts from reference TRBV5-6 and TRBJ1-2): DAGVTQSPTHLIKTRGQQVTLRCSPKSGHDTVSWYQQALGQGPQFIFQYYEEEERQRGNFPDRFSGHQFPNYSSELNVNALLLGDSALYLCASSPGPAAGGYTFGSGTRLTVV.

This chain links TRBV11-2 with TRBJ1-1, with 7 bases matching TRBD1. The CDR3 length is 15 residues. Per the germline V gene, CDR1 is SGHAT and CDR2 is FQNNGV. Losses at the gene ends were 5 bases for V and 0 bases for J; bases not matched to a gene: 6. The CDR3 region is CASSARDSMNTEAFF. The CDR3 region has the DNA TGTGCCAGCAGCGCACGGGACAGTATGAACACTGAAGCTTTCTTT.

As regards this clone: The same CDR3 also results from other DNA sequences found in this sample. J is TRBJ1-2 and V is TRBV2; TRBD1 aligns across 7 bases. The V gene's germline CDR1 is SNHLY and CDR2 FYNNEI. The CDR3 totals 13 residues. The ends lost 4 bases at V and 4 bases at J; junction bases unmatched: 3. CDR3 loop: CASSVDRVYGYTF. CDR3 sequence (DNA): TGTGCCAGCAGTGTCGACAGGGTCTATGGCTACACCTTC.

V gene TRBV4-2 combines with J gene TRBJ1-2; TRBD1 might be the D (6 bases). CDR3 length: 14 amino acids. V was cut by 6 bases and J by 7 bases, with 18 bases left in between. Germline V lookup: CDR1 LGHNA, CDR2 YNFKEQ. CDR3 amino acids: CASRNTGTNSGYTF. In DNA form, the CDR3 reads TGTGCCAGCAGAAATACCGGGACAAATTCTGGCTACACCTTC.

The rearrangement uses TRBV6-2 or TRBV6-3 and TRBJ1-2; D is possibly TRBD1 (5 bases). V lost 5 bases, J lost 4 bases, and 17 bases lay in between. The CDR3 covers 15 residues. Germline loops: CDR1 MNHEY, CDR2 SVGEGT. CDR3 amino acids: CASSAFRQTSYGYTF. DNA of the CDR3: TGTGCCAGCAGTGCCTTTCGACAGACCTCCTATGGCTACACCTTC.

This chain joins TRBV5-4 and TRBJ2-1; TRBD2 agrees at 10 bases. CDR1 and CDR2 (germline): SGHNT, YYREEE (reference sequence). The CDR3 is 15 residues long. The V gene end was trimmed by 4 bases and the J gene end by 7 bases; junction bases not matched to a gene: 8. The CDR3 DNA reads TGTGCCAGCAGCCCATCGAGCGGGAGGGGAAATGAGCAGTTCTTC. Protein sequence: CASSPSSGRGNEQFF. Using reference TRBV5-4 and TRBJ2-1 for the parts outside the CDR3, the full variable domain is ETGVTQSPTHLIKTRGQQVTLRCSSQSGHNTVSWYQQALGQGPQFIFQYYREEENGRGNFPPRFSGLQFPNYSSELNVNALELDDSALYLCASSPSSGRGNEQFFGPGTRLTVL.